The 8 T cell receptor beta chains given below trace back to one sample, sequenced in a study of blood T cell repertoires in COVID-19. Sequencing was performed with immunoSEQ multiplex PCR; in TCRdb, only in-frame clones are kept and a portion is missing. The data show about 220,000 clones, with 75% to 85% seen just once and 9.5% to 15% held by the top ten. The sequenced sample consisted of peripheral blood. Receptor source: a human donor in a cohort sampled during active COVID-19.

The V gene is TRBV4-3, the J gene TRBJ2-1, with TRBD1 matching 8 bases. In germline, CDR1 is LGHNA, CDR2 YSLEER. The trim removed 1 base at V and 6 bases at J, leaving 8 bases unmatched. This CDR3 contains 16 residues. The CDR3 protein is CASSQGLRTGTNEQFF. The CDR3 DNA reads TGCGCCAGCAGCCAAGGATTGAGGACAGGGACCAATGAGCAGTTCTTC.

This clone was recorded a few times. CDR3 bases: TGTGCCAGCAGTACATACTCCTACGAGCAGTACTTC. This encodes CASSTYSYEQYF. The V call is TRBV28, the J call TRBJ2-7; D is unresolved. CDR1 is MDHEN and CDR2 is SYDVKM in the germline V gene. This CDR3 spans 12 amino acids. Trimming shortened V by 5 bases and J by 0 bases, and 5 bases separated the two germline ends.

Remarks on this clone: A read error may produce the germline difference seen at one junction end. The rearrangement joins TRBV7-7 to TRBJ2-5; D might be TRBD1 (6 bases). This CDR3 spans 14 amino acids. The V gene's germline CDR1 is SSHAT and CDR2 FNYEAQ (reference sequence). CDR3 nucleotide sequence: TGTGCTAGCAGCTTACAGGGTATCTGGGAGACCCAGTACTTC. Protein sequence: CASSLQGIWETQYF.

This clone was detected only once. The chain links TRBV6-5 to TRBJ2-3; D not certain. Germline CDR1 MNHEY, CDR2 SVGAGI. Trimming shortened V by 5 bases and J by 3 bases, and 6 bases separated the two germline ends. There are 12 residues in the CDR3. The CDR3 loop is CASSMRTDTQYF. CDR3 coding DNA: TGTGCCAGCAGTATGCGGACAGATACGCAGTATTTT.

The chain couples TRBV10-3 to TRBJ2-5; D is ambiguous. V dropped 6 bases and J dropped 0 bases, with 8 bases sitting between them. The CDR3 length is 13 residues. Germline V gene sequence: CDR1 ENHRY, CDR2 SYGVKD. CDR3 DNA sequence: TGTGCCATCAGACTACAAAACCAAGAGACCCAGTACTTC. Its protein product is CAIRLQNQETQYF.

This sequence joins TRBV28 and TRBJ2-7, with 8 positions matching TRBD1. CDR1 and CDR2 (germline): MDHEN, SYDVKM. This CDR3 contains 16 residues. V lost 8 bases, J lost 2 bases, and 14 bases stayed unmatched. CDR3 coding DNA: TGTGCCAGCGAAGCCAGTGGGGGACAGGCCACCTACGAGCAGTACTTC. Protein: CASEASGGQATYEQYF.

The J gene is TRBJ2-7, the V gene TRBV30, with a tentative D call TRBD1 (6 bases). V was cut by 2 bases and J by 6 bases, with 14 bases left in between. The CDR3 covers 13 residues. Germline V lookup: CDR1 GTSNPN, CDR2 SVGIG (reference sequence). CDR3: CAWSSGTSPEQYF. The CDR3 DNA sequence: TGTGCCTGGAGTTCGGGGACAAGCCCCGAGCAGTACTTC.

The chain uses TRBV7-9 and TRBJ1-1; 8 nucleotides agree with TRBD1. There are 15 residues in the CDR3. Unmatched junction bases numbered 6, after V lost 5 bases and J lost 1 base. CDR1 is SEHNR and CDR2 is FQNEAQ in the germline V gene (reference sequence). The CDR3 sequence: CASSDGQGANTEAFF. In nucleotides, the CDR3 is TGTGCCAGCAGCGACGGACAGGGAGCGAACACTGAAGCTTTCTTT.